This T cell receptor beta chain came from a study of identical twins. Study-level points and caveats: With monozygotic twins, out-of-frame TCR alpha sharing exceeded what models estimated.

This CDR3 has 12 residues. The germline V gene has CDR1 ENHRY and CDR2 SYGVKD. Trimming pared 5 bases from V and 7 bases from J, leaving 12 bases between. Concerning this clonotype itself: Antigen: not known.

After template switching added a universal primer site, the resulting cDNA carried unique molecular identifiers. Using its own MiXCR run on the 5' RACE reads, TCRdb lists one record per CDR3 protein. This table has about 530,000 distinct CDR3 sequences, approximately 16% appearing once. These data are also associated with another study on yellow fever vaccine responses in identical twins. From that paper: Reportedly, the T cell response mounted by twins to vaccine seemed partly convergent, partly personalized.

Sequencing was performed on CD4+ T cells sorted from blood. The sequence came from a woman aged 18-30 years in good health. The chain is built from TRBV10-3 and TRBJ2-7, with D perhaps matching TRBD2 (5 bases). The CDR3 DNA reads as TGTGCCATCAGTCGCGAGGGCGTAGAGCAGTACTTC. Translating it yields CAISREGVEQYF.